This T cell receptor beta chain is drawn from a study of cytomegalovirus exposure and HLA in healthy donors. Study outcomes and limitations: An analysis that was carried out later associated 15,000 to 20,000 TCR beta sequences with HLA alleles at 0.05 false discovery rate. The authors later linked a missense DCLRE1C variant to TCR beta V- and J-gene trimming. Some public TCRs appeared in many individuals, while most sequences were rare.

The PCR was carried out with 60 Vbeta primers and 13 Jbeta primers. Profiling relied on immunoSEQ multiplex PCR, and the TCRdb table lists in-frame clones only, not all of them. The sample yields about 150,000 clones, 60% to 80% seen once. With V trimmed by 3 bases and J by 6 bases, 5 bases remained unmatched. This CDR3 is built from 13 residues. Germline V gene lookup returns CDR1 GTSNPN and CDR2 SVGIG (reference sequence). In regard to this clone: The antigen remains undetermined.

V gene TRBV30 combines with J gene TRBJ1-5; 7 nucleotides line up with TRBD1. The receptor's source is a woman under 40 in good health and CMV-seronegative. The sequencing input was PBMCs. The CDR3 loop reads CAWSRQGGQPQHF. DNA for the CDR3: TGTGCCTGGAGCCGACAGGGCGGTCAGCCCCAGCATTTT.